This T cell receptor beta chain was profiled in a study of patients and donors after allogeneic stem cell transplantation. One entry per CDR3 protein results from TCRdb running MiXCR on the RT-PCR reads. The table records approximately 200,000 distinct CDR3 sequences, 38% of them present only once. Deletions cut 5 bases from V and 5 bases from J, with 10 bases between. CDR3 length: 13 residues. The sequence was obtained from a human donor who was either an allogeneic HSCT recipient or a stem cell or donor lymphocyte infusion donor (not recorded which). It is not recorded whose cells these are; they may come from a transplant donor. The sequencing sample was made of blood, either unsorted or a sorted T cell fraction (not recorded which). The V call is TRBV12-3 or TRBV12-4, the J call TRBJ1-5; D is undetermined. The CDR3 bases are TGTGCCAGCAGTCCGAACGGGGATCAGCCCCAGCATTTT. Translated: CASSPNGDQPQHF.